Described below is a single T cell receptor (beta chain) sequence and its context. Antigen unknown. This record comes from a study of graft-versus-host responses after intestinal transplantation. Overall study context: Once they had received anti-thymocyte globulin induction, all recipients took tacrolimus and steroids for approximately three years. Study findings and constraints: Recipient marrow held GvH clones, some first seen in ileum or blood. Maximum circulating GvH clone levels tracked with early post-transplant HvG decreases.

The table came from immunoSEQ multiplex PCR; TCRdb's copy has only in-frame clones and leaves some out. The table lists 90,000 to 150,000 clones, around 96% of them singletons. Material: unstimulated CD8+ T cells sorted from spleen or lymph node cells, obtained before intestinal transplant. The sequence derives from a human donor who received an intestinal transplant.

The DNA for the CDR3 is TGTGCCTGGAGTGTACCCCAGAGGGACGAGCAGTACTTC. This gives the protein CAWSVPQRDEQYF. The chain employs TRBV30 and TRBJ2-7; tentatively, D is TRBD2 (5 bases). Germline assignment: CDR1 GTSNPN and CDR2 SVGIG (reference sequence). CDR3 length: 13 amino acids. The V gene lost 0 bases and the J gene lost 5 bases, with 11 bases spanning the gap.